The clone carrying this TCR beta chain turned up a few times. The use of a sample-barcoded 5' primer and a J-beta primer mix characterized a second PCR of roughly 6 to 11 cycles. From the 5' RACE reads, TCRdb called clonotypes with MiXCR, one entry per CDR3 protein. The profile covers almost 1 million distinct CDR3 sequences, with 51% appearing a single time and 20% to 25% taken by the ten largest. This sample is part of a study of blood T cells in healthy people across ages. CDR3 size: 17 residues. Germline CDR1 reads SGHTA; CDR2 reads FQGNSA. Trimming removed 5 bases from V and 6 bases from J; junction bases left unmatched: 11.

The material sequenced was blood. This chain uses TRBV7-2 with TRBJ2-2, with 11 bases fitting TRBD2. This sequence originates from a woman in her sixties in good health. The CDR3 DNA reads TGTGCCAGCAGCCAATCGAACCCGGGACTAGCGGCCGGGGAGCTGTTTTTT. It is translated as CASSQSNPGLAAGELFF.